Included here is one T cell receptor beta chain sequence, with context. This sample is drawn from a study of blood T cell repertoires in COVID-19. The CDR3 sequence is 14 residues long. Deletions cut 2 bases from V and 0 bases from J, with 2 bases between. Per germline, CDR1 KGHSH and CDR2 LQKENI. Using immunoSEQ multiplex PCR, the repertoire was profiled, and TCRdb retains in-frame clones only, with some absent. The data contain around 40,000 clones, approximately 84% of them singletons. The V call is TRBV18, the J call TRBJ2-6; D not resolved. This TCR derives from a human donor in a cohort sampled during active COVID-19. The sequenced material came from peripheral blood. The CDR3 DNA follows: TGTGCCAGCTCACCATACTCTGGGGCCAACGTCCTGACTTTC. It yields the protein CASSPYSGANVLTF.